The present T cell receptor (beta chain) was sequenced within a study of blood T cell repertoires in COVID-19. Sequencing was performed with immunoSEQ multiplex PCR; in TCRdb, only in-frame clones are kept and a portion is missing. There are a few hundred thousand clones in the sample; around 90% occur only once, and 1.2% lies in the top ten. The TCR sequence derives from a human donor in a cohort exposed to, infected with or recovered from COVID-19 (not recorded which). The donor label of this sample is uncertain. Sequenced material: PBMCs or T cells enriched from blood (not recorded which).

The CDR3 loop reads CASGLSRVGTQYF. The CDR3 region has the DNA TGTGCTAGTGGTCTCAGCCGGGTGGGGACCCAGTACTTC. This chain joins TRBV12-5 and TRBJ2-5; D is undetermined. V was cut by 5 bases and J by 7 bases, with 14 bases left in between. This CDR3 has 13 residues. CDR1 LGHNT and CDR2 FRNRAP come from the germline V gene.